The TCR beta chain described here comes from a study of control samples from healthy donors and cancer patients. This clone has just one count. The germline CDR1 and CDR2 sequences are LGHDT and YNNKEL (reference sequence). V lost 4 bases, J lost 2 bases, and 15 bases stayed unmatched. The length of the CDR3 is 18 residues. TCRdb's copy holds only in-frame clones and misses some; the assay was immunoSEQ multiplex PCR. The sample contains 150,000 or so clones, around 88% of which appear only once. Sequences were obtained from blood. This clonotype was obtained from a woman in her twenties or thirties in good health. This rearrangement joins TRBV3-1 (or the pseudogene TRBV3-2) to TRBJ2-7; 9 nucleotides match TRBD2. Written as DNA, the CDR3 is TGTGCCAGCAGCCCGGACCCTACCCGACTAGCGGACACCTACGAGCAGTACTTC. Residues: CASSPDPTRLADTYEQYF.